The 6 T cell receptor beta chains listed next were all sequenced from one sample in a study of blood T cells in healthy people across ages. PCR was performed a second time for roughly 7 to 11 cycles using a sample-barcoded 5' primer and a J-beta primer mix. Via MiXCR, TCRdb re-called the 5' RACE reads, giving one row per CDR3 protein. Here the sample spans hundreds of thousands of distinct CDR3 sequences, 45% to 65% being singletons. The sample comprised blood. Receptors originate from a man between 60 and 75 years old in good health.

Concerning this clonotype itself: The missing conserved phenylalanine or tryptophan at the end of this CDR3 makes a read error likely. The CDR3 sequence is CASSTTGGAETQYL. The CDR3 bases are TGTGCCAGCAGCACGACAGGGGGCGCGGAGACCCAGTACTTA. The V and J genes are TRBV28 and TRBJ2-5, with TRBD1 matching 10 bases. Germline V lookup: CDR1 MDHEN, CDR2 SYDVKM. The V gene end was trimmed by 6 bases and the J gene end by 5 bases; junction bases not matched to a gene: 6. The CDR3 loop spans 14 amino acids.

There are a few counts of this clonotype. The J gene is TRBJ1-1, the V gene TRBV29-1, with 7 positions matching TRBD1. This CDR3 has 12 residues. The V gene's germline CDR1 is SQVTM and CDR2 ANQGSEA. Germline trimming cut 7 bases from V and 3 bases from J; bases unmatched to any gene: 5. CDR3 sequence: CSGNRGYTEAFF. CDR3 nucleotides: TGCAGCGGTAACAGGGGCTACACTGAAGCTTTCTTT.

V gene TRBV11-2 combines with J gene TRBJ2-7; D gene uncertain. The ends were cut back, 5 bases at V and 3 bases at J, with 8 bases in the middle. There are 12 residues in the CDR3. Germline CDR1 is SGHAT and CDR2 is FQNNGV. In DNA, the CDR3 is TGTGCCAGCAGCCTCTTCGACTACGAGCAGTACTTC. Encoded protein: CASSLFDYEQYF.

The chain couples TRBV28 to TRBJ1-4, with 7 positions matching TRBD1. The CDR3 covers 21 residues. Germline V gives CDR1 MDHEN, CDR2 SYDVKM. V trimming: 5 bases; J trimming: 1 base; junction bases outside the gene matches: 22. This chain's CDR3 is CASSPYGLSGTERGTNEKLFF. The CDR3 DNA sequence: TGTGCCAGCAGTCCATATGGCCTCAGCGGGACAGAAAGGGGAACTAATGAAAAACTGTTTTTT.

V gene TRBV11-2 combines with J gene TRBJ1-2; tentative D call: TRBD1 (5 bases). This CDR3 is built from 13 residues. Germline assignment: CDR1 SGHAT and CDR2 FQNNGV. V lost 0 bases to trimming and J lost 8 bases, with 10 bases between them. CDR3 sequence: CASSLDRAGGYTF. The CDR3 coding sequence is TGTGCCAGCAGCTTAGACAGGGCAGGAGGCTACACCTTC.

A remark on this clonotype: It may be a read error: a sequence one base away is much more abundant. This chain links TRBV7-8 with TRBJ2-5; TRBD1 agrees at 8 bases. The CDR3 covers 18 residues. Germline lookup yields CDR1 SGHVS and CDR2 FQNEAQ. J gave up 11 bases and V 2 bases, and 22 bases lay outside the gene matches. The CDR3 DNA sequence: TGTGCCAGCAGCTTAAGGCAACCTACAGGGGGTGATACGAATGAGCAGTACTTC. The encoded protein is CASSLRQPTGGDTNEQYF.